Sequencing of this T cell receptor (beta chain) was carried out in a study of blood T cell repertoires in COVID-19. The overall study: Both acute and convalescent COVID-19 samples were obtained from the United States, Italy and Spain. Sources were T cells, B-cell-depleted T cells, or PBMCs; the material itself was cDNA or gDNA.

Germline trimming cut 0 bases from V and 8 bases from J; bases unmatched to any gene: 5. This CDR3 region has 14 residues. Germline values: CDR1 SGHKS, CDR2 YYEKEE (reference sequence). In the original analysis: Reference gene primers were amplified, and this amplification served to estimate nucleated cell counts. Sequencing used immunoSEQ multiplex PCR; TCRdb keeps in-frame clones, though not all of them. V and J calls and clone size are those listed in that table; D and trimming were worked out from the DNA. The sample records 140,000 to 150,000 clones, around 81% being singletons. The source material was peripheral blood. The rearrangement links TRBV5-5 to TRBJ2-1; 7 bases match TRBD1. The clonotype was recovered from a human donor with acute or convalescent COVID-19. The donor label of this sample is uncertain. This CDR3 reads CASSLGQGIDEQFF. The CDR3 nucleotides are TGTGCCAGCAGCTTGGGACAGGGAATAGATGAGCAGTTCTTC.